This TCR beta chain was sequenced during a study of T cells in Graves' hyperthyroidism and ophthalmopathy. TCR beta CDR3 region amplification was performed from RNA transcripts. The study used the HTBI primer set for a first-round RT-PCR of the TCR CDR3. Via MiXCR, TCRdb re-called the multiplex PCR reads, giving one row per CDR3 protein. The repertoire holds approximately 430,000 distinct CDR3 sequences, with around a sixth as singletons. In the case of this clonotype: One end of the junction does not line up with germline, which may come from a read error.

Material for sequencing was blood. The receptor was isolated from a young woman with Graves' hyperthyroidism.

CDR3 nucleotides: TGCAGTGCTGAGGAGGGGGCTAATGAAAACCTGTTTTTT. Translating gives CSAEEGANENLFF. The gene calls are TRBV20-1 and TRBJ1-4; 7 nucleotides align to TRBD1. This CDR3 contains 13 residues. CDR1 is DFQATT, CDR2 SNEGSKA, per germline (reference sequence).